This entry lists 2 T cell receptor beta chains sequenced from one sample in a study of Ad26.COV2.S vaccination and SARS-CoV-2 variants. Profiled with immunoSEQ multiplex PCR; TCRdb holds only in-frame clones, not every one. This table holds some 270,000 clones, 87% found once. Treatment: some 20 received Ad26.COV2.S at low or high dose, single or two shots; 5 received placebo; per-sample allocation not given. The samples date from day 63 after the first vaccine or placebo injection. This sample comprised peripheral blood, obtained in a trial of Ad26.COV2.S vaccine versus placebo. Receptors originate from a person aged 18-60 years who received the Ad26.COV2.S COVID-19 vaccine or a placebo.

The V gene is TRBV4-3, the J gene TRBJ1-1, with unresolved D. The V end was cut by 4 bases, the J end by 3 bases, with 12 bases between. Germline V lookup: CDR1 LGHNA, CDR2 YSLEER. The CDR3 spans 14 residues. The CDR3 region is CASSLYGRDTEAFF. Here the CDR3 DNA reads TGCGCCAGCAGCCTGTACGGGAGGGACACTGAAGCTTTCTTT.

The table lists this clone with a count of one. CDR3 loop: CASSLAELAGAVGTGELFF. The CDR3 nucleotides are TGTGCCAGCAGCTTAGCAGAACTAGCGGGAGCGGTGGGCACCGGGGAGCTGTTTTTT. This chain connects TRBV7-8 to TRBJ2-2, with 11 bases lining up with TRBD2. The CDR3 runs 19 residues. Looked up from germline, CDR1 is SGHVS and CDR2 is FQNEAQ. The ends lost 0 bases at V and 4 bases at J; junction bases unmatched: 10.